The text below deals with one T cell receptor beta chain. The antigen is not known. PBMCs were sourced from around 10 ml fresh peripheral blood. The investigators amplified TCR beta CDR3 regions from RNA transcripts. TCR CDR3 regions were first amplified by RT-PCR with HTBI primers. TCRdb processed the multiplex PCR reads anew with MiXCR; each CDR3 protein has one entry. This table has 600,000 or so distinct CDR3 sequences, around 16% appearing once. The sample is drawn from a study of T cells in Graves' hyperthyroidism and ophthalmopathy. General observations from the study: Within blood appeared most thyroid clonotypes that had expanded above 0.001.

Trimming left V 2 bases short and J 6 bases short, with 12 bases between. CDR1 and CDR2 from the germline V gene are SGHRS and YFSETQ. The CDR3 is made up of 14 amino acids. Source material: blood. The origin of this receptor is a young woman with Graves' hyperthyroidism. The chain combines TRBV5-1 with TRBJ1-5; D is possibly TRBD1 (5 bases). In DNA form, the CDR3 reads TGCGCCAGCAGCTTAGACAGTAGGAGTCAGCCCCAGCATTTT. Residues: CASSLDSRSQPQHF.